Listed here is a single T cell receptor (beta chain). This receptor's antigen is unknown. No quality values exist for individual bases; no much larger clone is one base distant. This specimen belongs to a study of OX40 agonist ivuxolimab in advanced cancers. Regarding the complete study: Ivuxolimab, which targeted the costimulatory receptor OX40 (CD134), was an agonistic, fully human IgG2 monoclonal antibody. The paper covers the monotherapy dose-escalation part of the phase I ivuxolimab trial, which included N = 52 patients. Peripheral TCRbeta sequencing aimed to test whether ivuxolimab altered TCR sequence diversity and caused clonal T-cell expansion. Intravenous ivuxolimab was administered to patients every 2 weeks at six dose levels: 0.01, 0.1, 0.3, 1.5, 3 and 10 mg/kg. Among the approximately 50 dose-escalation patients, some 19 had hepatocellular carcinoma, 15 or so melanoma, 9 renal cell carcinoma and 9 head and neck cancer. Partial responses occurred in three dose-escalation patients: two with cutaneous melanoma and one with hepatocellular carcinoma. Prior anti-PD-1, anti-PD-L1 or anti-CTLA-4 therapy was permitted, and about two fifths of dose-escalation patients had received checkpoint inhibitors. In the dose-escalation cohort, 75% to 85% of patients were male, and the mean age was 60 years with a range of about 23 to 79. Overall results and qualifications from the work: The antigen specificity of the peripheral T cells that underwent clonal expansion was not determined. Low levels of normalized T-cell clonal expansion were also seen in some nonresponding patients. On average, CD8+ T cells showed more expanded clones than CD4+ T cells after ivuxolimab. In the 0.1-3.0 mg/kg groups, partial responders had among the lowest normalized peripheral clonal expansion, particularly in CD8+ T cells. Clonal expansion of both CD4+ and CD8+ blood T cells was observed from baseline to week 6 at doses 0.1 to 3.0 mg/kg.

Reading from cysteine to phenylalanine, the CDR3 counts 14 amino acids. Only the CDR3 DNA stays, 42 bases, in frame from base 1. Trimming at the junction amounts to 3 bases on V and 0 bases on J, and the germline ends lie 8 bases apart. The germline V gene specifies SGHNT as CDR1 and YENEEA as CDR2. Patients with a history of autoimmune disease or receiving systemic immunosuppression were excluded from the trial. In every dose cohort, peripheral blood was drawn for TCR sequencing at baseline, cycle 4 day 1, and cycle 7 day 1. The samples were drawn from a first-in-human, open-label, multicenter phase I dose-escalation trial of ivuxolimab. Adults with locally advanced or metastatic head and neck squamous cell, hepatocellular, melanoma or renal cell carcinoma were enrolled in the trial. Before TCR sequencing, CD4+ T cells and CD8+ T cells from peripheral blood were sorted into separate populations.

For sequencing of the TCRbeta CDR3 region, genomic DNA was extracted from the sorted cells. TCRbeta CDR3 regions were sequenced using the immunoSEQ Assay. TCRdb retrieved this table from immuneACCESS and kept in-frame rearrangements only. Not all clones are present; in checked studies, unresolved V genes account for under half, and no reason is known for the remainder. In this sample the table shows roughly 69,000 clones, approximately 84% of which occur a single time. The ten biggest clones cover roughly 9.2% of the sample. The V and J segments used are TRBV11-3 and TRBJ2-5; a weak D assignment points to TRBD2 (5 bases agree). The sequencing used CD4+ or CD8+ T cells sorted from blood, collected in a trial of the OX40 agonist ivuxolimab. This receptor was taken from an adult with an advanced solid tumor such as melanoma, head and neck, liver or kidney cancer. For the CDR3, the sequence is CASSFGGYQETQYF. The DNA sequence is TGTGCCAGCAGCTTTGGCGGGTACCAAGAGACCCAGTACTTC.